This paragraph reports one T cell receptor (beta chain). Seattle patients were enrolled while actively infected and followed longitudinally. This entry comes from a study of blood T cell repertoires in COVID-19. Study context: Whether acute or convalescent, the COVID-19 samples came from the United States, Italy and Spain. PBMCs, B-cell-depleted T cells, or T cells were the source of the cDNA or gDNA that made up the material.

This CDR3 has 15 amino acids. Germline V gives CDR1 MGHRA, CDR2 YSYEKL. Trimming at V came to 1 base and at J to 5 bases, leaving 2 bases not matched to a gene. Method: immunoSEQ multiplex PCR; TCRdb's copy keeps in-frame clones and lacks some. The sample gives approximately 290,000 clones, around 85% of which show up once; 0.87% is in the top ten. Sequences were obtained from peripheral blood. The chain links TRBV4-1 to TRBJ1-6, with 7 bases identical to TRBD1. This sequence was found in a human donor with COVID-19, enrolled during active disease. The donor label of this sample is uncertain. The CDR3, as DNA: TGCGCCAGCAGCCAAGCAGGACAGGATAATTCACCCCTCCACTTT. As protein: CASSQAGQDNSPLHF.